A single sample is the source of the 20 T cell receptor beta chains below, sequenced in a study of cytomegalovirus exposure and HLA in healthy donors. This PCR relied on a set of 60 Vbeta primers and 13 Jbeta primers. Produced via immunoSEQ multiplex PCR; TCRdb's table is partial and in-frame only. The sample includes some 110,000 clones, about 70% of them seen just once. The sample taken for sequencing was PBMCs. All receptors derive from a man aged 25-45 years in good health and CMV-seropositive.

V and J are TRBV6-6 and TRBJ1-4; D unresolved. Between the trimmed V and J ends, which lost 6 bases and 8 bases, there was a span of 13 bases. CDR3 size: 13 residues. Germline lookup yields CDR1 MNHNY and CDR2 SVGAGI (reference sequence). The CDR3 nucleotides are TGTGCCAGCAGCCCACGGGGTGGGGAAAAACTGTTTTTT. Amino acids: CASSPRGGEKLFF.

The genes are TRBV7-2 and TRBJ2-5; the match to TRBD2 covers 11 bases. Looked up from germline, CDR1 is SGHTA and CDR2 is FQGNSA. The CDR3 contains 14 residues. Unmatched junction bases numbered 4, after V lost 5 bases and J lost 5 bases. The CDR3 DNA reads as TGTGCCAGCAGCCCGGGACTAGCGGCCGAGACCCAGTACTTC. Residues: CASSPGLAAETQYF.

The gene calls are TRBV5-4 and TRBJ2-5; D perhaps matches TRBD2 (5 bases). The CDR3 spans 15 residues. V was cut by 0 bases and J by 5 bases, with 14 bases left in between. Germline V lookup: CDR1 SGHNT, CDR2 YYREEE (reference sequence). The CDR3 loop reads CASSLVSARGETQYF. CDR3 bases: TGTGCCAGCAGCTTGGTTAGCGCCCGCGGGGAGACCCAGTACTTC.

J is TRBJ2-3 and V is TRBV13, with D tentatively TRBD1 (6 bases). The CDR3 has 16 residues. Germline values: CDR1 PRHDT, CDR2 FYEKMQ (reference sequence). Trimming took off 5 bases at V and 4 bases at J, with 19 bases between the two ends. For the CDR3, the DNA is TGTGCCAGCAGCCTGCGAGGCAGGGGTTATTCAGATACGCAGTATTTT. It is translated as CASSLRGRGYSDTQYF.

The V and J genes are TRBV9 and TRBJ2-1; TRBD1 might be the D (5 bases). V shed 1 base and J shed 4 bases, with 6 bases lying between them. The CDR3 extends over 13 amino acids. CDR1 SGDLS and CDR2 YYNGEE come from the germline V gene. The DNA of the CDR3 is TGTGCCAGCAGCGTACAGGGTTACAATGAGCAGTTCTTC. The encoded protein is CASSVQGYNEQFF.

The CDR3 spells CSSQGHLNTEAFF. DNA of the CDR3: TGCAGCTCCCAGGGACATTTGAACACTGAAGCTTTCTTT. This sequence joins TRBV29-1 and TRBJ1-1; possible D gene TRBD1, 6 bases. CDR1 is SQVTM and CDR2 is ANQGSEA in the germline V gene. Trimming left V 8 bases short and J 0 bases short, with 13 bases between. CDR3 length equals 13 residues. The variable domain in full, completed from reference TRBV29-1 and TRBJ1-1, reads SAVISQKPSRDICQRGTSLTIQCQVDSQVTMMFWYRQQPGQSLTLIATANQGSEATYESGFVIDKFPISRPNLTFSTLTVSNMSPEDSSIYLCSSQGHLNTEAFFGQGTRLTVV.

CDR3 sequence: CASSFRTGNYEQYF. CDR3 bases: TGTGCCAGCAGTTTCCGGACAGGAAACTACGAGCAGTACTTC. V is TRBV6-1 and J is TRBJ2-7; the match to TRBD1 covers 7 bases. Germline lookup yields CDR1 MNHNS and CDR2 SASEGT. This CDR3 is 14 amino acids long. V lost 5 bases, J lost 3 bases, and 7 bases stayed unmatched.

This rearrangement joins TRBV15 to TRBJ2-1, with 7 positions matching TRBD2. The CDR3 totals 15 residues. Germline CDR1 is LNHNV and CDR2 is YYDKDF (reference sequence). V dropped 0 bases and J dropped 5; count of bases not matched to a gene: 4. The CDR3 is CATSRDLAGDNEQFF. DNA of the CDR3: TGTGCCACCAGCAGAGATCTGGCGGGGGACAATGAGCAGTTCTTC.

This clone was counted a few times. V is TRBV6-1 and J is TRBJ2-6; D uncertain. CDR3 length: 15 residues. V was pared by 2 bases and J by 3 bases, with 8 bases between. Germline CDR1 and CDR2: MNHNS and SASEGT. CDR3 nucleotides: TGTGCCAGCAGTGAACTCTGGCTTGGGGCCAACGTCCTGACTTTC. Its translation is CASSELWLGANVLTF.

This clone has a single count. For the CDR3, the DNA is TGTGCCTGGAGTGCAGGATTTAGCAATCAGCCCCAGCATTTT. It translates to CAWSAGFSNQPQHF. This sequence joins TRBV30 and TRBJ1-5, with D uncertain. The CDR3 spans 14 residues. The germline gives CDR1 GTSNPN, CDR2 SVGIG (reference sequence). Trimming took 1 base from V and 0 from J, leaving 7 bases between them.

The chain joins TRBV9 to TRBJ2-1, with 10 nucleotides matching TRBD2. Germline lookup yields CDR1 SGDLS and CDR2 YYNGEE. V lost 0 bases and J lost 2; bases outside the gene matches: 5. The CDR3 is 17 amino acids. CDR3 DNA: TGTGCCAGCAGCGTAGGTTCTAGCGGGGGACCCTACAATGAGCAGTTCTTC. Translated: CASSVGSSGGPYNEQFF.

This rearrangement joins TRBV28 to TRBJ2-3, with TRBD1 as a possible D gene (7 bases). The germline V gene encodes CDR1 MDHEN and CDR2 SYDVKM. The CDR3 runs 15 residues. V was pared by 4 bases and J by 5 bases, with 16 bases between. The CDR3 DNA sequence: TGTGCCAGCAGTTCCCCAGGGGGGATCGGAGATACGCAGTATTTT. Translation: CASSSPGGIGDTQYF.

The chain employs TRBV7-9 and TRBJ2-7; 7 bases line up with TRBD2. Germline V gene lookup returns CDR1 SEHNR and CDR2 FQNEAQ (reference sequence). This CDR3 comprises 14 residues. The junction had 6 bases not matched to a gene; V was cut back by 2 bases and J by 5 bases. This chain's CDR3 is CASSLSGGGDEQYF. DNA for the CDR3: TGTGCCAGCAGCTTATCGGGGGGAGGCGACGAGCAGTACTTC.

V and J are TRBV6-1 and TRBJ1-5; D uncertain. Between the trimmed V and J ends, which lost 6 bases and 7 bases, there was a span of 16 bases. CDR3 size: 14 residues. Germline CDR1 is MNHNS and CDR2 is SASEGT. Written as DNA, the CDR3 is TGTGCCAGCAGCCTTGTGGGAGTGAGCCAGCCCCAGCATTTT. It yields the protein CASSLVGVSQPQHF.

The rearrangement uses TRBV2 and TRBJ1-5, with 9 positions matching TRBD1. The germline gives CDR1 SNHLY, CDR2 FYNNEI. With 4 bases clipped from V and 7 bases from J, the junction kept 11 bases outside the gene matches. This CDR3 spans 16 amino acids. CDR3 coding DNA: TGTGCCAGCAGTGCGGACGGGACAGGGTACGGACAGCCCCAGCATTTT. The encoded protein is CASSADGTGYGQPQHF.

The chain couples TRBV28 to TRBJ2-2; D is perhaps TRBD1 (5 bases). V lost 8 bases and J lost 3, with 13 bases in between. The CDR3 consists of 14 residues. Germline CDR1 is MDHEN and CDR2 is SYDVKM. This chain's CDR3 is CASDTGRYTGELFF. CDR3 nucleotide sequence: TGTGCCAGCGATACAGGACGGTACACCGGGGAGCTGTTTTTT.

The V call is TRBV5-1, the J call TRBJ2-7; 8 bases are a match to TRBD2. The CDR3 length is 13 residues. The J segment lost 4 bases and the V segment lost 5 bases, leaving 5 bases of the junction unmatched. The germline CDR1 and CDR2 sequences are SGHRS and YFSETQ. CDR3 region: CASRRGEAYEQYF. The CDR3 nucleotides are TGCGCCAGCAGGCGGGGGGAAGCGTACGAGCAGTACTTC. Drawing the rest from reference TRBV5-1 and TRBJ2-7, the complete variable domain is KAGVTQTPRYLIKTRGQQVTLSCSPISGHRSVSWYQQTPGQGLQFLFEYFSETQRNKGNFPGRFSGRQFSNSRSEMNVSTLELGDSALYLCASRRGEAYEQYFGPGTRLTVT.

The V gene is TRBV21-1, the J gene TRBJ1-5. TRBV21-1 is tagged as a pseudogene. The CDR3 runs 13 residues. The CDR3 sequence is CASRITGGQPQHF. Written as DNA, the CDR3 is TGTGCCAGCAGGATCACTGGCGGCCAGCCCCAGCATTTT.

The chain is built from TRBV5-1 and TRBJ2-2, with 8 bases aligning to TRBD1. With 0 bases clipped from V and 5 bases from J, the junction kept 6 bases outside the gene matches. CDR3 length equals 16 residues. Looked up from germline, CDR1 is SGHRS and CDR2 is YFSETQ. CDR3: CASSLAQGASTGELFF. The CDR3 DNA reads TGCGCCAGCAGCTTGGCCCAGGGGGCGTCAACCGGGGAGCTGTTTTTT.

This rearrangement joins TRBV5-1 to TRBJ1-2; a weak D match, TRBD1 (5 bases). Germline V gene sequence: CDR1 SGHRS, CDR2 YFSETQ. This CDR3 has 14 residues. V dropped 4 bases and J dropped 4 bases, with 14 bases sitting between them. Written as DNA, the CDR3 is TGCGCCAGCAGCCCCCCCCTCGGGGGCTATGGCTACACCTTC. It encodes CASSPPLGGYGYTF.